The subject of this entry is one TCR beta chain. Antigen: not known. This entry comes from a study of OX40 agonist ivuxolimab in advanced cancers. Individuals having autoimmune disease history or systemic immunosuppression were not enrolled. In germline, CDR1 is SNHLY, CDR2 FYNNEI. Trimming stripped 4 bases from V and 5 bases from J, with 11 bases between. The CDR3 runs to 13 residues. Study-wide points: CD4+ and CD8+ blood T cells expanded clonally by week 6 at 0.1 to 3.0 mg/kg.

Profiling relied on immunoSEQ multiplex PCR, and the TCRdb table lists in-frame clones only, not all of them. This sample carries some 80,000 clones, 92% of them seen once, and the ten largest clones take about 8.6%. The clonotype comes from an adult with an advanced solid tumor such as melanoma, head and neck, liver or kidney cancer. The sample in question was CD4+ or CD8+ T cells sorted from blood, obtained in a trial of the OX40 agonist ivuxolimab. V usage is TRBV2 and J usage is TRBJ1-1, with D perhaps TRBD1 (5 bases). This CDR3 is CASSVGEGTEAFF. CDR3 bases: TGTGCCAGCAGTGTAGGGGAGGGAACTGAAGCTTTCTTT.